This T cell receptor (beta chain) emerged from a study of a mutant IDH1 vaccine in newly diagnosed glioma. V was shortened by 1 base and J by 5 bases, with 5 bases between the two germline ends. This CDR3 spans 12 amino acids. Germline-derived CDR1 and CDR2 are SNHLY and FYNNEI. Some clones are missing from TCRdb's copy, which holds only in-frame ones; the method was immunoSEQ multiplex PCR. The repertoire has tens of thousands of clones, 81% of them found once; the top ten carry 4.5% to 5.5%. Turning to this clone: Its antigen is unidentified.

This sample's time point: week 35, safety follow-up. A 20-mer mutant IDH1 peptide at 300 ug was injected subcutaneously with topical imiquimod. Sequencing was performed on PBMCs, taken from a glioma patient whose treatment included an IDH1 peptide vaccine. This receptor was identified in a woman aged 40 to 50 with glioma. Some clones in this sample may be carry-over from other donors' samples. The chain recombines TRBV2 with TRBJ2-5; the D gene is possibly TRBD1 (5 bases). The CDR3 sequence is CASSEGGETQYF. As DNA, the CDR3 is TGTGCCAGCAGTGAAGGGGGCGAGACCCAGTACTTC.